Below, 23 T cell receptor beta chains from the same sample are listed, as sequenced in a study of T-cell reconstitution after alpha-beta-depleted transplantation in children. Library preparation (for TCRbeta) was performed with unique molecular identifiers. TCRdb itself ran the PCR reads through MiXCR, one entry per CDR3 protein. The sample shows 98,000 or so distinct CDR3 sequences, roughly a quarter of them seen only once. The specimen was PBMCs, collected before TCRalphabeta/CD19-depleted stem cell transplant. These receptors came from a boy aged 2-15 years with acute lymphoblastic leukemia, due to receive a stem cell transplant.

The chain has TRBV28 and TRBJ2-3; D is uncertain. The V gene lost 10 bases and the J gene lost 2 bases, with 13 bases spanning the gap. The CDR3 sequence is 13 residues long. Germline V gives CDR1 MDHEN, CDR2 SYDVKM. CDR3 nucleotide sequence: TGTGCCACTCATAAGGCAGACACAGATACGCAGTATTTT. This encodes CATHKADTDTQYF.

The CDR3: CASSLDLVGSYEQYF. The CDR3 region has the DNA TGTGCCAGCAGCTTAGATCTTGTTGGCTCATACGAGCAGTACTTC. The chain couples TRBV11-2 to TRBJ2-7; no reliable D call. This CDR3 is built from 15 residues. Germline lookup yields CDR1 SGHAT and CDR2 FQNNGV. V was pared by 0 bases and J by 4 bases, with 13 bases between.

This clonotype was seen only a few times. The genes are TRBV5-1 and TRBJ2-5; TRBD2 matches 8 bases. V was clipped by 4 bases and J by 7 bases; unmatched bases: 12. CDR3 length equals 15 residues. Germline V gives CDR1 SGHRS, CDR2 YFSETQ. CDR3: CASSHLTSGAGTQYF. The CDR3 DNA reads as TGCGCCAGCAGCCACCTAACTAGCGGAGCAGGGACCCAGTACTTC.

DNA for the CDR3: TGCGCCAGCAGCGTCCGGGAGGGTGAGGGCACTGAAGCTTTCTTT. Its translation: CASSVREGEGTEAFF. This chain links TRBV5-1 with TRBJ1-1; D is uncertain. This CDR3 contains 15 residues. Germline V lookup: CDR1 SGHRS, CDR2 YFSETQ. V was shortened by 4 bases and J by 4 bases, with 17 bases between the two germline ends.

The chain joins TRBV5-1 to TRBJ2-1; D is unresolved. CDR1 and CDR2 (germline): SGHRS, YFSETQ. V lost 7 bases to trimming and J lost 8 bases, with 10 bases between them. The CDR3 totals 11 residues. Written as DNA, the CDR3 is TGCGCCAGCGGACCGTCGGATGAGCAGTTCTTC. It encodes CASGPSDEQFF.

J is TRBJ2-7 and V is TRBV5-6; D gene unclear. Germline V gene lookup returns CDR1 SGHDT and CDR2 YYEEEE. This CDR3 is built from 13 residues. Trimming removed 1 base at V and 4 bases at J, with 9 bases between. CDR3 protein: CASSLNSLYEQYF. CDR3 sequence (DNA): TGTGCCAGCAGCTTGAACAGCCTGTACGAGCAGTACTTC.

The CDR3 loop is CASSRGDRLNTEAFF. CDR3 DNA sequence: TGTGCCAGCAGCCGAGGTGACAGGTTGAACACTGAAGCTTTCTTT. V gene TRBV7-9 combines with J gene TRBJ1-1, with D perhaps TRBD1 (6 bases). Trimming pared 5 bases from V and 0 bases from J, leaving 13 bases between. The CDR3 runs to 15 residues. From germline, CDR1 is SEHNR and CDR2 FQNEAQ (reference sequence). Drawing the rest from reference TRBV7-9 and TRBJ1-1, the complete variable domain is DTGVSQNPRHKITKRGQNVTFRCDPISEHNRLYWYRQTLGQGPEFLTYFQNEAQLEKSRLLSDRFSAERPKGSFSTLEIQRTEQGDSAMYLCASSRGDRLNTEAFFGQGTRLTVV.

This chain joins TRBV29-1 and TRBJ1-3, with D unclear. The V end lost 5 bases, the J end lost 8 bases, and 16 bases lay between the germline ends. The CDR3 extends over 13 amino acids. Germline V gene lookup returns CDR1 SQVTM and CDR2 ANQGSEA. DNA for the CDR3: TGCAGCGTTTCGTTTCAGGCGGCGGACACCATATATTTT. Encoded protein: CSVSFQAADTIYF.

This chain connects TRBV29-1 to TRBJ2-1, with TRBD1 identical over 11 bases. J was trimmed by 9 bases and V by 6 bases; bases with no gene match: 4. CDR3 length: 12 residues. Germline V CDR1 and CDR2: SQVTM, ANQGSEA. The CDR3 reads CSVTGTGGEQFF. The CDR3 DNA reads TGCAGCGTCACAGGGACAGGGGGTGAGCAGTTCTTC.

The CDR3 DNA follows: TGCGCCAGCAGTGAGGGCGGGTTAAGTCAGCCCCAGCATTTT. Amino acids: CASSEGGLSQPQHF. V and J are TRBV10-2 and TRBJ1-5; no reliable D call. V gave up 2 bases and J gave up 6 bases, with 11 bases separating them. There are 14 residues in the CDR3. Germline CDR1 is WSHSY and CDR2 is SAAADI.

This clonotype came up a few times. The CDR3 nucleotides read TGCAGTGCTAGGATACAGGGTGGGGAAGCTTTCTTT. It yields the protein CSARIQGGEAFF. This chain links TRBV20-1 with TRBJ1-1; possible D gene TRBD1, 6 bases. The CDR3 sequence is 12 residues long. CDR1 is DFQATT, CDR2 SNEGSKA, per germline (reference sequence). V was shortened by 3 bases and J by 8 bases, with 13 bases between the two germline ends.

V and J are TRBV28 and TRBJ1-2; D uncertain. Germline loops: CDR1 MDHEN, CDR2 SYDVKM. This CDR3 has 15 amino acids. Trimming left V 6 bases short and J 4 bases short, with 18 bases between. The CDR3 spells CASSSGGRSPYGYTF. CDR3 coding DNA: TGTGCCAGCAGCTCAGGTGGACGGTCCCCCTATGGCTACACCTTC.

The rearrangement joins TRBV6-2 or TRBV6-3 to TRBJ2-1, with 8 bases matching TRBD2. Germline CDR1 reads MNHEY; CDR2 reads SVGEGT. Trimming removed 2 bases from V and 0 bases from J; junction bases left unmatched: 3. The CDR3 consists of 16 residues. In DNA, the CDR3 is TGTGCCAGCAGTTACACTAGCGGAGGCTCCTACAATGAGCAGTTCTTC. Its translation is CASSYTSGGSYNEQFF.

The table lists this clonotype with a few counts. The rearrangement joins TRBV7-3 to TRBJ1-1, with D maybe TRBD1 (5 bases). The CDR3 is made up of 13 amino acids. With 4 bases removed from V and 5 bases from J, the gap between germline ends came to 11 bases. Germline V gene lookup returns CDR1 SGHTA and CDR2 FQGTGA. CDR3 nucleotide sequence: TGTGCCAGCAGCTCAGGGAAGAGGACTGAAGCTTTCTTT. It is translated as CASSSGKRTEAFF.

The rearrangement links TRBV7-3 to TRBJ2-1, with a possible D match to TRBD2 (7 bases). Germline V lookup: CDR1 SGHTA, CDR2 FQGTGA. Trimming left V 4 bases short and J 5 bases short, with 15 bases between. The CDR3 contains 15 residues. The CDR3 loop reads CASSWGASGHNEQFF. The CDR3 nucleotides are TGTGCCAGCAGCTGGGGGGCTAGCGGACACAATGAGCAGTTCTTC.

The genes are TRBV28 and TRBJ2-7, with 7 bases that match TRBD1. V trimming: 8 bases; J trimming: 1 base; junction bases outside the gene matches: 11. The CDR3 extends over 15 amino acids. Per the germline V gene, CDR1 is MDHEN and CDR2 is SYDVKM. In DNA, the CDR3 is TGTGCCAGCCCACCTTCTTACAGGGGTTCCTACGAGCAGTACTTC. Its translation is CASPPSYRGSYEQYF.

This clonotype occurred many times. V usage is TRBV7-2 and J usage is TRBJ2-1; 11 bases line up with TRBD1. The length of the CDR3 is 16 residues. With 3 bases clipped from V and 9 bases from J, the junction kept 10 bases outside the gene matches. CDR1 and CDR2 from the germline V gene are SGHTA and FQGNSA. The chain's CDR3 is CASSFSIGTGGREQFF. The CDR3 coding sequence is TGTGCCAGCAGCTTTTCGATCGGGACAGGGGGTCGTGAGCAGTTCTTC.

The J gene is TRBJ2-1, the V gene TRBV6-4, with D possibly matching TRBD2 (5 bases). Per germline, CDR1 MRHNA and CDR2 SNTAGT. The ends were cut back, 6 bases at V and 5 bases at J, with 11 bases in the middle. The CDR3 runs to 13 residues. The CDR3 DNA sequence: TGTGCCAGCAGAGAAGGACTTAACAATGAGCAGTTCTTC. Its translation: CASREGLNNEQFF.

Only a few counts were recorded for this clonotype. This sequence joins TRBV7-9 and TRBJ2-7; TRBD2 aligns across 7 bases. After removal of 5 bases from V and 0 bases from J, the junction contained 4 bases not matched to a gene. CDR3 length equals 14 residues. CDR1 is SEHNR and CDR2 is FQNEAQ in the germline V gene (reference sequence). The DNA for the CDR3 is TGTGCCAGCAGCGAGGGACTAAACTCCTACGAGCAGTACTTC. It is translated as CASSEGLNSYEQYF.

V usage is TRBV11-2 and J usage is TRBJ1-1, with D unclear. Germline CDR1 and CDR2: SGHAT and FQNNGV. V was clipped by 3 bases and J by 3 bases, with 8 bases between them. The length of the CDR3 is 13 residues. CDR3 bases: TGTGCCAGCAGCTTTAATGGGTACACTGAAGCTTTCTTT. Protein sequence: CASSFNGYTEAFF.

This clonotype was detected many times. CDR3 amino acids: CASSPYSGDSYEQYF. The CDR3 DNA sequence: TGCGCCAGCAGCCCCTATAGTGGGGACTCCTACGAGCAGTACTTC. This chain joins TRBV5-1 and TRBJ2-7; D uncertain. Per germline, CDR1 SGHRS and CDR2 YFSETQ. With 4 bases removed from V and 0 bases from J, the gap between germline ends came to 14 bases. CDR3 length equals 15 residues.

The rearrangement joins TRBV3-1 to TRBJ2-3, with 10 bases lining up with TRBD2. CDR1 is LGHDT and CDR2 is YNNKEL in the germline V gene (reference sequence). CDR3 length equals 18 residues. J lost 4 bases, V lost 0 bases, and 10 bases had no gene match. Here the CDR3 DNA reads TGTGCCAGCAGCCAAGATTGGACTAGCGGATCAGGGGCAGATACGCAGTATTTT. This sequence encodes CASSQDWTSGSGADTQYF.

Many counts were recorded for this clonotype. The CDR3: CASSLDVYGYTF. DNA of the CDR3: TGTGCCAGCAGCTTGGACGTATATGGCTACACCTTC. The V and J genes are TRBV7-2 and TRBJ1-2, with D unclear. Trimming cost V 3 bases and J 5 bases, with 7 bases left between them. The CDR3 runs to 12 residues. Germline V gives CDR1 SGHTA, CDR2 FQGNSA.